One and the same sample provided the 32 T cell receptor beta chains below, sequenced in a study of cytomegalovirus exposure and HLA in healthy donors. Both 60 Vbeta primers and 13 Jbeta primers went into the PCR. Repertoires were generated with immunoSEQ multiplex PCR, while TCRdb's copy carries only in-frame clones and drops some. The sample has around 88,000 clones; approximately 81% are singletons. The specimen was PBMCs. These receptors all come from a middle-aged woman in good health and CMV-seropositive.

The CDR3 nucleotides are TGTGCCTGGAGGCGGCTGAACACTGAAGCTTTCTTT. Translation gives CAWRRLNTEAFF. The rearrangement joins TRBV30 to TRBJ1-1; D gene uncertain. V was shortened by 3 bases and J by 0 bases, with 5 bases between the two germline ends. The CDR3 runs 12 residues. Looked up from germline, CDR1 is GTSNPN and CDR2 is SVGIG (reference sequence).

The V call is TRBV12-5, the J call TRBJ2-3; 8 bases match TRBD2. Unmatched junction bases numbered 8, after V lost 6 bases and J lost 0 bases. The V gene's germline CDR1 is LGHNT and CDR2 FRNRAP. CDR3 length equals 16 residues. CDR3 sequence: CASGIGRASSTDTQYF. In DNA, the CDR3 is TGTGCTAGTGGGATCGGGAGGGCCTCTAGCACAGATACGCAGTATTTT.

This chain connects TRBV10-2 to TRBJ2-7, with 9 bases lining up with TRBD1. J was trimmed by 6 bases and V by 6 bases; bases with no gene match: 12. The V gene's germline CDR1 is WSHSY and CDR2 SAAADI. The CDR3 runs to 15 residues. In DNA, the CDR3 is TGCGCCAGCAGAGAATCCGGGACAGGGATGTCCGAGCAGTACTTC. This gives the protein CASRESGTGMSEQYF.

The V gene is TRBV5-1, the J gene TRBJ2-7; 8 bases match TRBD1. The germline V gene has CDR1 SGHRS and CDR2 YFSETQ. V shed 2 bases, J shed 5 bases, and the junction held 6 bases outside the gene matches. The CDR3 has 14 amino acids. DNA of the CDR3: TGCGCCAGCAGCTTCGGACAGGGTTGGGACGAGCAGTACTTC. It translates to CASSFGQGWDEQYF.

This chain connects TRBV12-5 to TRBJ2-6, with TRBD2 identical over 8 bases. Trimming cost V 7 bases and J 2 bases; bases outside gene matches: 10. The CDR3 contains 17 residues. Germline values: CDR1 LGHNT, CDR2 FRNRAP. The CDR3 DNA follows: TGTGCTAGTGCCTCCACTAGCGGCTTACCTGGGGCCAACGTCCTGACTTTC. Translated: CASASTSGLPGANVLTF. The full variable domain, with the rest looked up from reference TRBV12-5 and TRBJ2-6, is DARVTQTPRHKVTEMGQEVTMRCQPILGHNTVFWYRQTMMQGLELLAYFRNRAPLDDSGMPKDRFSAEMPDATLATLKIQPSEPRDSAVYFCASASTSGLPGANVLTFGAGSRLTVL.

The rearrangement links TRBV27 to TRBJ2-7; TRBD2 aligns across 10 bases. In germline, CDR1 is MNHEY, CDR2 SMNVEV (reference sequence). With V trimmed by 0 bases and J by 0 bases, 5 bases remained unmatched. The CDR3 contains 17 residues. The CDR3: CASSLSWIAGGSYEQYF. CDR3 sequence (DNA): TGTGCCAGCAGTTTATCGTGGATAGCGGGAGGCTCCTACGAGCAGTACTTC.

The CDR3 bases are TGTGCCAGCAGCCGACAGGGTTGGGGCACAGATACGCAGTATTTT. Its translation: CASSRQGWGTDTQYF. The chain has TRBV28 and TRBJ2-3, with TRBD1 matching over 7 bases. V was pared by 6 bases and J by 1 base, with 7 bases of the junction left unmatched. The CDR3 is 15 residues long. Germline V lookup: CDR1 MDHEN, CDR2 SYDVKM.

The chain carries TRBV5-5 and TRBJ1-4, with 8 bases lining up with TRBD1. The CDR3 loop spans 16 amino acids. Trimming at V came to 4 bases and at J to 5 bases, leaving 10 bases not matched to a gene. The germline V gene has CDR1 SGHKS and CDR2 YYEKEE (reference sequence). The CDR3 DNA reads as TGTGCCAGCAGCCGGACAGGGAAGCCCTTGAATGAAAAACTGTTTTTT. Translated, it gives CASSRTGKPLNEKLFF.

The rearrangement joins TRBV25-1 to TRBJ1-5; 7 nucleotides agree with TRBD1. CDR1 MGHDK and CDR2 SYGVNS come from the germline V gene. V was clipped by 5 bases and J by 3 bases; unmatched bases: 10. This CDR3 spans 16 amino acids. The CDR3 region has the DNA TGTGCCAGCAGTTCCTCCAGGGGGTGGGTCAATCAGCCCCAGCATTTT. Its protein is CASSSSRGWVNQPQHF.

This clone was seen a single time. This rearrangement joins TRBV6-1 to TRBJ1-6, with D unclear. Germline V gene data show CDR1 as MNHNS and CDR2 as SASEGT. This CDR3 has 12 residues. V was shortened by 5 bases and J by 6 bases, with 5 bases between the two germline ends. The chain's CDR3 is CASSTVNSPLHF. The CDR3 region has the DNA TGTGCCAGCAGTACAGTTAATTCACCCCTCCACTTT.

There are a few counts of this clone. In nucleotides, the CDR3 is TGCGCCAGCAGCCAAGATAGCGGAAGCGGAACCTACGAGCAGTACTTC. Its protein product is CASSQDSGSGTYEQYF. V and J are TRBV4-1 and TRBJ2-7, with D possibly being TRBD2 (6 bases). Germline lookup yields CDR1 MGHRA and CDR2 YSYEKL. The CDR3 covers 16 residues. V was trimmed by 0 bases and J by 2 bases, leaving 14 bases between them.

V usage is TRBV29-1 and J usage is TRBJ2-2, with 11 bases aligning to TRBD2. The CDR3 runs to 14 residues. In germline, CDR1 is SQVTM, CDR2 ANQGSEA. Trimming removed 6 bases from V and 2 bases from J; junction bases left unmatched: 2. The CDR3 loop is CSVGTSGNTGELFF. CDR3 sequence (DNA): TGCAGCGTCGGGACTAGCGGTAACACCGGGGAGCTGTTTTTT.

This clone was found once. The CDR3 DNA reads as TGCGCCAGCAGTGTAATAGCGGCTAACAATGAGCAGTTCTTC. It specifies CASSVIAANNEQFF. The chain carries TRBV10-2 and TRBJ2-1, with D possibly TRBD2 on 6 matching bases. The germline gives CDR1 WSHSY, CDR2 SAAADI. Between the trimmed V and J ends, which lost 4 bases and 5 bases, there was a span of 12 bases. This CDR3 spans 14 amino acids.

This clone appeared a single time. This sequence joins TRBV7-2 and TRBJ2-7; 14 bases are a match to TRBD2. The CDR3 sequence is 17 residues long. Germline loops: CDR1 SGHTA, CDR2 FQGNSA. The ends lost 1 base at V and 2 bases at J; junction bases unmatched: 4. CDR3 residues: CASSLVAGLAGAYEQYF. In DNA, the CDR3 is TGTGCCAGCAGCTTAGTGGCGGGACTAGCGGGAGCCTACGAGCAGTACTTC.

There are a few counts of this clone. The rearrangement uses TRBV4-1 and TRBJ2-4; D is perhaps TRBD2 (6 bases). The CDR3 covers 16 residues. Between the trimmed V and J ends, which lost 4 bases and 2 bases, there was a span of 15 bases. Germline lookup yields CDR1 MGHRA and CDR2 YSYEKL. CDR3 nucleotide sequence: TGCGCCAGCAGCCCCTTCTCTGGCGGGACCAAAAACATTCAGTACTTC. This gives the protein CASSPFSGGTKNIQYF.

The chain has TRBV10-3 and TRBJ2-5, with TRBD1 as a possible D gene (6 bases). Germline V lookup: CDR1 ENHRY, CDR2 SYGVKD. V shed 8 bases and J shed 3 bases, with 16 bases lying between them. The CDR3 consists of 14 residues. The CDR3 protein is CAIGGFGGEETQYF. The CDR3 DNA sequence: TGTGCCATCGGGGGCTTTGGGGGAGAAGAGACCCAGTACTTC.

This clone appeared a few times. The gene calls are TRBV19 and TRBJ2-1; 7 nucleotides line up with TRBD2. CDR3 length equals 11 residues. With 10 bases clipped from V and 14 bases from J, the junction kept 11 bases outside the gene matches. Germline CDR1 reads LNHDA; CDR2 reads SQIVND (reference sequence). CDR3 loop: CAIGGGRGKFF. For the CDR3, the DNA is TGTGCCATTGGGGGGGGACGAGGAAAGTTCTTC.

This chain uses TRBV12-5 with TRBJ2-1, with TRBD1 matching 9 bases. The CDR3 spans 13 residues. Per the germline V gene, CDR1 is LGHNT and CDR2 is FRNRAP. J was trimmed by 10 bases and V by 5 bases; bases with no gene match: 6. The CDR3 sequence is CASGPGQGIEQFF. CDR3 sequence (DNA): TGTGCTAGTGGTCCTGGACAGGGGATAGAGCAGTTCTTC.

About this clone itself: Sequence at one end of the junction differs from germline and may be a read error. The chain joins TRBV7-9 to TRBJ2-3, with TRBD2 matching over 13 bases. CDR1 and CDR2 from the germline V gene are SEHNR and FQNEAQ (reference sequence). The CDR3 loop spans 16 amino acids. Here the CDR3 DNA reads TGTTCCAGCACGGGACTAGCGGGATCCTCGGTAGATACGCAGTATTTT. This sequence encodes CSSTGLAGSSVDTQYF.

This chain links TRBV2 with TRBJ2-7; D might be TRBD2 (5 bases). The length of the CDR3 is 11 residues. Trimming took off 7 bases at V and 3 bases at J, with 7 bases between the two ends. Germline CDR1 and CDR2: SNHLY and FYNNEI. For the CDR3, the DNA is TGTGCCAGCACAGCGGTCTACGAGCAGTACTTC. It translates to CASTAVYEQYF.

CDR3 protein: CASSTWLAGNSEQYF. CDR3 in DNA: TGTGCCAGTAGTACCTGGCTAGCGGGAAACAGCGAGCAGTACTTC. The rearrangement uses TRBV19 and TRBJ2-7, with 9 bases fitting TRBD2. Trimming cost V 4 bases and J 6 bases; bases outside gene matches: 10. Germline loops: CDR1 LNHDA, CDR2 SQIVND (reference sequence). This CDR3 contains 15 residues.

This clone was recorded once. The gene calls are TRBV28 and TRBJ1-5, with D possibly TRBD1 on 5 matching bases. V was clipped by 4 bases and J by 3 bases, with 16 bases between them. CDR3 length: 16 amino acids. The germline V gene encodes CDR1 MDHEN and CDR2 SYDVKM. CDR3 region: CASSSPKEGHNQPQHF. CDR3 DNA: TGTGCCAGCAGTTCCCCGAAGGAGGGGCACAATCAGCCCCAGCATTTT.

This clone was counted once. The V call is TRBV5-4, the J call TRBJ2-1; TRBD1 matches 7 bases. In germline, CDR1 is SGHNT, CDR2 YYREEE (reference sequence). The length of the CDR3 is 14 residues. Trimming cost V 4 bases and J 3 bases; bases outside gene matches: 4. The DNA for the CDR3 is TGTGCCAGCAGCACAAGACAGGGCTACAATGAGCAGTTCTTC. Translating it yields CASSTRQGYNEQFF.

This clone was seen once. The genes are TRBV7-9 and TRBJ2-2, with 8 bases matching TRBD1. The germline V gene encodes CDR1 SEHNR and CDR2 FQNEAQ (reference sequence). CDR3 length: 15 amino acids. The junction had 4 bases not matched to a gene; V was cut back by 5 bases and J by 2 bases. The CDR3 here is CASSPQGANTGELFF. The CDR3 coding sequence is TGTGCCAGCAGCCCCCAGGGGGCCAACACCGGGGAGCTGTTTTTT.

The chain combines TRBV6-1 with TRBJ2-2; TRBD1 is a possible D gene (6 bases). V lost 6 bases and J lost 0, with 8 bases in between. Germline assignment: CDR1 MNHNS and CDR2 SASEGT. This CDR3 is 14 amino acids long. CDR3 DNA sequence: TGTGCCAGCAGGGACAGCTCGAACACCGGGGAGCTGTTTTTT. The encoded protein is CASRDSSNTGELFF.

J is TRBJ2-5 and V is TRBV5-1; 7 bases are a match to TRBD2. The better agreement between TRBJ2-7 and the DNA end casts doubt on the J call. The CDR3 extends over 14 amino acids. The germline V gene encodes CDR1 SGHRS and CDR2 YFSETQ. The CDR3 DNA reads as TGCGCCAGCAGCTACGGCGGGGGCTCCTACGAGCAGTACTTC. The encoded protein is CASSYGGGSYEQYF.

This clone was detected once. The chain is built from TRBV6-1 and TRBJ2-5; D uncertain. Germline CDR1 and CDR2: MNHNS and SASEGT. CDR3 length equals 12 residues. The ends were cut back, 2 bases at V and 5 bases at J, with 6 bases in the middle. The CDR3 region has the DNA TGTGCCAGCAGTGAAAATGGCGAGACCCAGTACTTC. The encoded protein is CASSENGETQYF.

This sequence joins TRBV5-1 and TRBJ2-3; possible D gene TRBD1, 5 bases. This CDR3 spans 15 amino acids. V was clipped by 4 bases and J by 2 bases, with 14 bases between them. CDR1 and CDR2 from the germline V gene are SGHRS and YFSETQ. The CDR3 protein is CASSRRQYHTDTQYF. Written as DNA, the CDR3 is TGCGCCAGCAGCAGGAGACAGTACCACACAGATACGCAGTATTTT.

CDR3 nucleotide sequence: TGTGCCAGCAGCTTGGGTAGCGGCCAATACAATGAGCAGTTCTTC. Protein sequence: CASSLGSGQYNEQFF. V is TRBV7-8 and J is TRBJ2-1; tentatively, D is TRBD2 (6 bases). Trimming removed 3 bases from V and 4 bases from J, with 13 bases in between. Germline CDR1 and CDR2: SGHVS and FQNEAQ. The CDR3 length is 15 residues.

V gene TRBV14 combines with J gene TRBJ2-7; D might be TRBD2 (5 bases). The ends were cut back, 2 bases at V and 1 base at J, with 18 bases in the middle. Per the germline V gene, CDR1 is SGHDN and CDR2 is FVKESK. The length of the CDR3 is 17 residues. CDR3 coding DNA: TGTGCCAGCAGCCAAAGTTCTAGCAAGGGTTGGTCCTACGAGCAGTACTTC. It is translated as CASSQSSSKGWSYEQYF. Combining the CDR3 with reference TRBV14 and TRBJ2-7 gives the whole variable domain EAGVTQFPSHSVIEKGQTVTLRCDPISGHDNLYWYRRVMGKEIKFLLHFVKESKQDESGMPNNRFLAERTGGTYSTLKVQPAELEDSGVYFCASSQSSSKGWSYEQYFGPGTRLTVT.

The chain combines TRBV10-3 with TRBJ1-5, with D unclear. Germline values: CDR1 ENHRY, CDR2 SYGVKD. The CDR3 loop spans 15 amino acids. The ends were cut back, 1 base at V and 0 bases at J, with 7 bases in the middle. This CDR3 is CAISEWQNSNQPQHF. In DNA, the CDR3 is TGTGCCATCAGTGAGTGGCAGAATAGCAATCAGCCCCAGCATTTT.

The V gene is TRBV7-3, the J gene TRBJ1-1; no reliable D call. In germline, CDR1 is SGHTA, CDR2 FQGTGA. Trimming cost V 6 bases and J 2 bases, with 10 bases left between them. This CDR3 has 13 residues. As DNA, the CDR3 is TGTGCCAGCAGTCCCGAGGGTAACACTGAAGCTTTCTTT. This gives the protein CASSPEGNTEAFF.